The T cell receptor (beta chain) under discussion was sequenced for a study of radiotherapy plus CTLA-4 blockade in lung cancer. The study's findings and limits: Expansion of tumor-derived TCR clones was observed in blood after radiotherapy plus ipilimumab. Early clone dynamics of blood T cells, plus interferon-beta, reportedly predicted response best.

Worth noting for this clone: Its antigen is not identified.

The CDR3 sequence is 14 residues long. Germline V CDR1 and CDR2: MNHEY, SVGAGI. With 6 bases clipped from V and 2 bases from J, the junction kept 5 bases outside the gene matches. Here immunoSEQ multiplex PCR was the method, and the copy in TCRdb shows in-frame clones only, minus some. The sample has tens of thousands of clones; around 86% are singletons. Chemo-refractory metastatic non-small-cell lung cancer patients underwent focal radiation alongside CTLA-4 blockade with ipilimumab. The chain carries TRBV6-5 and TRBJ1-2; 8 nucleotides agree with TRBD1. This receptor was identified in a human donor with non-small cell lung cancer that progressed on radiotherapy plus ipilimumab. The material sequenced was peripheral blood, taken from a patient treated with radiotherapy plus ipilimumab. DNA of the CDR3: TGTGCCAGCAGCTGGACAGGGCTAAACTATGGCTACACCTTC. Protein: CASSWTGLNYGYTF.